What follows describes a single TCR beta chain. The antigen is not known. Regarding time point: cycle 4 day 1 (C4D1), after 6 weeks of nivolumab. All patients relapsed after autologous stem cell transplantation, and brentuximab vedotin exposure varied. Investigators obtained CD8+ T cells from thawed PBMCs by magnetic negative selection. These data come from a study of PD-1 blockade in classical Hodgkin lymphoma. As for the study in general: With a 2-week interval, patients received intravenous nivolumab at 3 mg/kg. Study-level findings and limits: TCR diversity in CD4+, not CD8+, cells rose significantly by C4D1. Before treatment, TCR diversity in newly diagnosed patients was reportedly lower than in healthy donors.

Method: immunoSEQ multiplex PCR; TCRdb's copy keeps in-frame clones and lacks some. The top ten hold about 24% of the sample, which has thousands of clones, 72% seen once. V lost 0 bases and J lost 3, with 12 bases in between. The CDR3 contains 16 residues. Germline values: CDR1 MNHNY, CDR2 SVGAGI (reference sequence). The material was CD8+ T cells from blood, obtained before the fourth cycle of nivolumab. This TCR derives from a human donor with classical Hodgkin lymphoma. This chain uses TRBV6-6 with TRBJ2-1; tentatively, D is TRBD1 or TRBD2 (5 bases each). The CDR3 DNA reads as TGTGCCAGCAGTTACTCTCTCGGGGCACTCTACAATGAGCAGTTCTTC. Its protein is CASSYSLGALYNEQFF.